A selection of T cell receptor beta chains follows, all from one sample in a study of monozygotic twins with inflammatory bowel disease. TCRdb re-called the 5' RACE reads and shows each CDR3 protein once, DNA omitted. Its table records about 380,000 distinct CDR3 sequences. What was sequenced was blood. The receptors shown here come from a human donor with ulcerative colitis or Crohn's disease, or a healthy co-twin of an affected twin (not recorded which). The CDR3 runs from the conserved cysteine through the conserved F or W. Each record gives: CDR3 length, J gene, V gene, CDR3 protein.

>14|TRBJ2-3|TRBV9
CASSVGRGPDTQYF
>13|TRBJ1-1|TRBV20-1
CSARNRGRAEAFF
>12|TRBJ1-1|TRBV10-3
CAISERNTEAFF
>14|TRBJ1-4|TRBV7-2
CASSLHRSNEKLFF
>16|TRBJ2-7|TRBV4-1
CASSQDRAGSVYEQYF
>14|TRBJ2-5|TRBV12-3/TRBV12-4
CASSPSRVRETQYF
>15|TRBJ2-1|TRBV6-5
CASSYSTTGRNEQFF
>14|TRBJ2-3|TRBV20-1
CSAREGSSTDTQYF
>15|TRBJ2-7|TRBV7-9
CASSLLSGTNYEQYF
>13|TRBJ1-2|TRBV27
CASRRNLGRGYTF
>14|TRBJ1-6|TRBV6-2/TRBV6-3
CASSHTGFNSPLHF
>15|TRBJ1-2|TRBV10-3
CAIRGQGAGSYGYTF
>13|TRBJ2-5|TRBV5-1
CASSWGGGETQYF
>16|TRBJ2-3|TRBV28
CASSPKTTPGADTQYF
>14|TRBJ2-7|TRBV6-1
CASSPSARFYEQYF
>13|TRBJ2-1|TRBV5-1
CASSLLTGGEQFF
>12|TRBJ2-1|TRBV23-1
CANDREDNEQFF
>15|TRBJ1-5|TRBV6-1
CASSSGQGFNQPQHF
>14|TRBJ2-7|TRBV5-4
CASSTGGVNYEQYF
>15|TRBJ2-7|TRBV7-9
CASSPWTDSSYEQYF
>16|TRBJ1-1|TRBV5-6
CASSLDSLARNTEAFF
>19|TRBJ2-5|TRBV5-1
CASSLPTGTSGGAGETQYF
>15|TRBJ2-5|TRBV5-5
CASSWGAGVPETQYF
>14|TRBJ1-2|TRBV12-3/TRBV12-4
CDSRKTVNHYGYTF
>17|TRBJ2-3|TRBV5-1
CASSFGLPITSTDTQYF
>14|TRBJ2-7|TRBV12-3/TRBV12-4
CASSATGGRYEQYF
>16|TRBJ1-5|TRBV28
CASRTGTLYSNQPQHF
>15|TRBJ1-3|TRBV9
CASSVNPGTGNTIYF
>15|TRBJ2-1|TRBV7-2
CASSLDLAGGRGQFF
>13|TRBJ1-1|TRBV3-1
CASSQVYGTEAFF
>12|TRBJ2-7|TRBV11-2
CASSLGREEQYF
>15|TRBJ2-7|TRBV5-5
CASRPGQGRAYEQYF
>12|TRBJ2-5|TRBV7-8
CASSFSRETQYF
>16|TRBJ1-1|TRBV2
CASSEAPDSGNTEAFF
>16|TRBJ2-3|TRBV20-1
CSAREIRTGETDTQYF
>15|TRBJ2-7|TRBV5-1
CASSLGDRESSEQYF
>18|TRBJ1-2|TRBV6-1
CASTRGPGTLEANYGYTF
>14|TRBJ1-5|TRBV7-2
CASSLQVTVQPQHF
>14|TRBJ1-2|TRBV12-5
CASGPDRQRYGYTF
>13|TRBJ2-5|TRBV10-3
CAISEGGVETQYF
>16|TRBJ2-7|TRBV7-2
CASSLSRAQSIYEQYF
>15|TRBJ1-1|TRBV25-1
CASSEYGTRLIEAFF
>15|TRBJ1-5|TRBV4-1
CASSQGQQGLQPQHF
>14|TRBJ2-3|TRBV7-8
CASSLVLAQNTQYF
>15|TRBJ2-7|TRBV5-1
CASSVSGSASYEQYF